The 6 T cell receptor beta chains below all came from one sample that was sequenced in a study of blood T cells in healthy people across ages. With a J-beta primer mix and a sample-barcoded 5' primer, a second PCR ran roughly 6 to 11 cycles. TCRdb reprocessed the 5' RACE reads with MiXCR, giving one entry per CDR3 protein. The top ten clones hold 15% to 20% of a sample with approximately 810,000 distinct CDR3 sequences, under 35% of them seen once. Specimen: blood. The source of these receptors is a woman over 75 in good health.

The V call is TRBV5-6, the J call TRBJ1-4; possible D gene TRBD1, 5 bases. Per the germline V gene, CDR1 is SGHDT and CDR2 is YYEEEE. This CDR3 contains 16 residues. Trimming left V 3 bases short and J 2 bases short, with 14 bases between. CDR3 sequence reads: CASSWGSRATNEKLFF. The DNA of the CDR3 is TGTGCCAGCAGCTGGGGGAGCAGGGCGACTAATGAAAAACTGTTTTTT.

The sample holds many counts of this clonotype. This CDR3 is CASSETRVGVYSYGYTF. CDR3 coding DNA: TGTGCCAGCAGTGAAACACGGGTGGGGGTCTATTCCTATGGCTACACCTTC. The gene calls are TRBV25-1 and TRBJ1-2, with D perhaps TRBD1 (5 bases). The CDR3 sequence is 17 residues long. Germline lookup yields CDR1 MGHDK and CDR2 SYGVNS. The V end lost 2 bases, the J end lost 4 bases, and 20 bases lay between the germline ends.

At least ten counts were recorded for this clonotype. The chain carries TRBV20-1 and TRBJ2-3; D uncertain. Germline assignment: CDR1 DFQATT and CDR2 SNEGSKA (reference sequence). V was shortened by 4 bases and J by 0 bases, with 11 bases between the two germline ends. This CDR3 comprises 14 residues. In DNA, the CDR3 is TGCAGTGCTAAGGTGGGCCCAAGCACAGATACGCAGTATTTT. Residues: CSAKVGPSTDTQYF.

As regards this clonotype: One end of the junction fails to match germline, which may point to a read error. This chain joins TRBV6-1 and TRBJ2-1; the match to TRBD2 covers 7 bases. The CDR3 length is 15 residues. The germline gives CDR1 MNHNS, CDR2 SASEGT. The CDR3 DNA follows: TGTGCCAGCAGTGCGAGGCGGGGGAGGTTGGATGAGCAGATCTTC. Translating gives CASSARRGRLDEQIF.

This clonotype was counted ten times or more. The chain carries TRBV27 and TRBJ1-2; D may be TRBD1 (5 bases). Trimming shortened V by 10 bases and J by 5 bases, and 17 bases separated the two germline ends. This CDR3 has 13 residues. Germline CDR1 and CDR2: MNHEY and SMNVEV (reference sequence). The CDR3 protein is CATRIGHLYGYTF. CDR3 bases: TGTGCCACCAGAATCGGACACCTTTATGGCTACACCTTC.

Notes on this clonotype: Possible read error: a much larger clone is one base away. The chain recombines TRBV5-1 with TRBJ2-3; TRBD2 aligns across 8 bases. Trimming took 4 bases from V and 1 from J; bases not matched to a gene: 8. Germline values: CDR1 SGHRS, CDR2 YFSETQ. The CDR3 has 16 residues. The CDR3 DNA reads TGCGCCAGCAGCCAGACTAGCGTGGGTGGCACAGATACGCAGTATTTT. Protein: CASSQTSVGGTDTQYF. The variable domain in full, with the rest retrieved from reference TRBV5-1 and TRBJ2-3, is KAGVTQTPRYLIKTRGQQVTLSCSPISGHRSVSWYQQTPGQGLQFLFEYFSETQRNKGNFPGRFSGRQFSNSRSEMNVSTLELGDSALYLCASSQTSVGGTDTQYFGPGTRLTVL.